This entry concerns a single T cell receptor beta chain. With 5 bases clipped from V and 6 bases from J, the junction kept 6 bases outside the gene matches. In germline, CDR1 is ENHRY, CDR2 SYGVKD. CDR3 length equals 14 residues. The source of the sample is a study of CD8+CD57+ T cells in acquired aplastic anemia. TCR beta VDJ combinations and CDR3 sequences were profiled from genomic DNA. One entry per CDR3 protein, called by TCRdb with MiXCR from the reads. The data show approximately 190,000 distinct CDR3 sequences, 40% to 55% seen once. Sequencing was done on patients that had shown CD8+CD57+ cell expansion by flow cytometry.

The chain joins TRBV10-3 to TRBJ2-4; 8 nucleotides match TRBD2. The sequence derives from a human donor with aplastic anemia. Sequenced material: sorted CD4+, CD8+, or CD8+CD57+ T cells (not recorded which) from PBMCs. The CDR3 sequence is CAISTGGAVNIQYF. In nucleotides, the CDR3 is TGTGCCATCAGTACCGGGGGGGCGGTAAACATTCAGTACTTC.